This entry concerns a single T cell receptor (beta chain). In its sample, this clonotype was seen a few times. Its antigen is unknown. Base qualities are missing; no much larger clone stands one base away. The donors were about 40 Caucasian individuals from Russia, aged roughly 6 to 100 years, who were systemically healthy. Each donor gave about 9.2 milliliters of peripheral blood, drawn into EDTA-treated Vacutainer tubes. PBMCs were isolated by Ficoll-Paque density-gradient centrifugation, with at least 6 million obtained per sample. Total RNA, at least 6 micrograms per sample, was extracted from PBMCs with Trizol reagent. For every donor, an aliquot of PBMCs went through flow cytometry to measure the percentages of naive CD45RAhigh/CD27high T cells. The data derive from a study of blood T cells in healthy people across ages (dated by TCRdb to between 2015 and 2017). In terms of the full investigation: In model experiments, template switching captured roughly one uniquely barcoded TCR beta cDNA molecule for every two T cells. The study measured age-related changes in TCR beta repertoire diversity using deep sequencing normalized with unique cDNA molecular identifiers. The donors were split into four age groups: young (average about 15 years), middle-aged (roughly 39), aged (more than 60) and long-lived (approximately 80). The study analyzed two additional independent replicas of 1 million unique cDNA reads from the same blood draw for two donors, one aged 18 to 30 and one aged 80 or older.

The germline V gene gives CDR1 as SGHRS and CDR2 as YFSETQ. The CDR3 runs 14 residues from the cysteine to the phenylalanine. The CDR3 DNA has 42 bases and is translated from base 1. The junction carries 13 bases between V and J, which are trimmed by 4 bases and 2 bases respectively. The protocol used for the library was 5' RACE. Sequencing instrument: Illumina HiSeq 2500. A second PCR of roughly 6 to 12 cycles was run with a J-beta primer mix and a sample-barcoded 5' primer. A unique molecular identifier was introduced onto each TCR beta cDNA molecule by a template-switch 5' adaptor carrying 12 random nucleotides. At least 2.5 million CDR3-containing paired-end reads were obtained from each sample. First-strand cDNA was synthesized from all RNA with the Mint cDNA synthesis kit, primed by a TRBC-specific oligonucleotide. Following uracil-DNA glycosylase treatment, all cDNA underwent a first 18-cycle PCR with the universal primers M1SS and BC2_uni_R. The paper's processing steps were these. Each sample was normalized by randomly selecting 1 million high-quality reads, each carrying a distinct molecular identifier. Instead of being binned into consensus sequences, reads with shared molecular identifiers were discarded. MiTCR, set to a Q25 quality threshold and the strictest error-elimination algorithm, was used for CDR3 identification, clonotype clustering and error correction. A nonparametric unseen species model with Euler transformation was used to estimate lower-bound total TCR beta diversity. Clones were called with MiXCR by TCRdb after fastp trimmed the public reads at Q25, and only in-frame beta chains were retained. Rows with a matching CDR3 protein are joined into one entry that keeps the most common DNA and genes. The V and J calls and clone size are TCRdb's, not the authors'. Within this sample are 800,000 to 1,300,000 distinct CDR3 sequences, with approximately 25% of them counted one time only. The top ten hold approximately 0.75% of the sample.

Beyond this particular receptor, the publication reports: Estimates of total diversity based on one million sequenced T cells were regarded as lower bounds and as underestimates. Bulk unsorted PBMC profiling prevented conclusive comparison of naive and antigen-experienced compartments. The CMV infection status of donors was not known, potentially confounding age-related changes in expanded clonotypes. A strong correlation was found between observed TCR beta diversity and the percentage of naive T cells measured by flow cytometry. As age increased, observed TCR beta diversity per million T cells dropped in a roughly linear way, and a significant reduction was already evident by age 40. Compared with the aged group, the long-lived group had more naive CD4+ T cells, fewer expanded clones and increased TCR diversity, suggesting age selection.

Another study also made use of these data, one on T cells of mothers and their children. In that second paper, the authors write: Donors were nine systemically healthy Caucasian individuals: three mothers and their six children. cDNA synthesis consumed the entire amount of extracted RNA, loaded at about 1.5 ug RNA in each 15 ul reaction. In the second PCR, the M1S primer introduced both the sample barcodes and 2-4 random nucleotides. Over 10 million TCR beta CDR3 reads came from each mother, compared with some 3 million reads from each child. In both related and unrelated pairs, thymic selection shapes the output of TCR recombination in a similar way, with inherited differences having only a minor effect. Related mother-child pairs always showed normalized repertoire overlap that was slightly higher than in unrelated mother-child pairs, though the difference was never significant. No persistent microchimeric T cell clones were found, with a detection sensitivity of roughly 100 clones per million clonotypes. The study used deep NGS to compare TCR beta repertoires of mothers and children, seeking features distinguishing related mother-child pairs from unrelated individuals. The mean age was 40 +/- 4 years for the mothers and approximately 11 +/- 4 years for the children. After adapter ligation with NEBNext reagents, the libraries were sequenced on Illumina HiSeq 2000 with 100+100 nt paired-end reads. To prevent cross-contamination, the mother and child libraries were prepared a month apart and were sequenced in separate runs. Between roughly 500,000 and 2,300,000 distinct TCR beta clonotypes were identified per donor. Naive TCR beta clonotypes were estimated from low-frequency clonotypes matched to each donor's FACS-determined naive share, without sorting.

Sequencing was done on a sample of blood. The rearrangement combines TRBV5-1 with TRBJ2-7; a tentative D match to TRBD2 spans 5 bases. This TCR was sampled from a girl aged 2-10 years in good health. The sequenced DNA is TGCGCCAGCAGCGAAGGCGGGTACACCTACGAGCAGTACTTC. The translation is CASSEGGYTYEQYF.